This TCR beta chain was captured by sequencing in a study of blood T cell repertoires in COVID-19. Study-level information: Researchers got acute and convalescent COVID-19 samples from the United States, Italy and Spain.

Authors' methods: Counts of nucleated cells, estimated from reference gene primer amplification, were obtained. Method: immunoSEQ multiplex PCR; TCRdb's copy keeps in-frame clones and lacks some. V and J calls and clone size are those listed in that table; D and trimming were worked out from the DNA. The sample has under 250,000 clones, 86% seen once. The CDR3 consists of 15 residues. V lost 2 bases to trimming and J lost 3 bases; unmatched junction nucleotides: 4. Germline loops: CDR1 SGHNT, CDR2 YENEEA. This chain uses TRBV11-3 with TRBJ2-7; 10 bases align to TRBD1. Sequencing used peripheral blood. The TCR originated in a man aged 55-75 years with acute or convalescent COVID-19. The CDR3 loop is CASSLSGQGFYEQYF. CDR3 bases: TGTGCCAGCAGCTTATCGGGACAGGGGTTCTACGAGCAGTACTTC.